This entry concerns a single TCR beta chain. Germline loops: CDR1 DFQATT, CDR2 SNEGSKA (reference sequence). The CDR3 sequence is 11 residues long. The V end lost 3 bases, the J end lost 3 bases, and 6 bases lay between the germline ends. This sample was taken from a study of OX40 agonist ivuxolimab in advanced cancers. TCRdb's copy holds only in-frame clones and misses some; the assay was immunoSEQ multiplex PCR. The repertoire holds some 19,000 clones, about 88% seen once, with 50% in the top ten. J is TRBJ2-7 and V is TRBV20-1, with D unresolved. The origin of this receptor is an adult with an advanced solid tumor such as melanoma, head and neck, liver or kidney cancer. This specimen was CD4+ or CD8+ T cells sorted from blood, taken in a trial of the OX40 agonist ivuxolimab. The CDR3 is CSASPGYEQYF. For the CDR3, the DNA is TGCAGTGCTAGTCCGGGCTACGAGCAGTACTTC.